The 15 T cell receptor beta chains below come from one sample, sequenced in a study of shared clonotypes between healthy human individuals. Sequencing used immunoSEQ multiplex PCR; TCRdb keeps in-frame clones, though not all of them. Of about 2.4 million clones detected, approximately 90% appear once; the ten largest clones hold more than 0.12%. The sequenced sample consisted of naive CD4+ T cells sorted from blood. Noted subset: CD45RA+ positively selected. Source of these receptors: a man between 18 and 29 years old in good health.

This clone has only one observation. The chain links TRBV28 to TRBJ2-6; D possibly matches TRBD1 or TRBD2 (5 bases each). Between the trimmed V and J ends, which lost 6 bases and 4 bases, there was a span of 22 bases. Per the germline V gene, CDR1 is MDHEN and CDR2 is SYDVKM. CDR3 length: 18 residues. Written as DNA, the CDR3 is TGTGCCAGCAGGTGGAGGATAAACGGGGCGTCGGGGGCCAACGTCCTGACTTTC. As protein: CASRWRINGASGANVLTF.

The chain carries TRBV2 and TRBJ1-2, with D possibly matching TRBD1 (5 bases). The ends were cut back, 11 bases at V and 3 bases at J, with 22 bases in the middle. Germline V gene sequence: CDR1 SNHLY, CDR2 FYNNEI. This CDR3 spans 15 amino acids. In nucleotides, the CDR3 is TGTGCCGACGAGCCGTGGCAAGGGACTTACTATGGCTACACCTTC. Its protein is CADEPWQGTYYGYTF.

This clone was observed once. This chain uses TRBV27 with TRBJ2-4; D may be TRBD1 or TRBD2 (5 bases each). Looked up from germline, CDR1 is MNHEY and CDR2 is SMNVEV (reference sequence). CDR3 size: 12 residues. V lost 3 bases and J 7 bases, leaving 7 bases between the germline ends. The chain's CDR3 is CASSLGDNIQYF. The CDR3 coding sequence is TGTGCCAGCAGTTTGGGGGACAACATTCAGTACTTC.

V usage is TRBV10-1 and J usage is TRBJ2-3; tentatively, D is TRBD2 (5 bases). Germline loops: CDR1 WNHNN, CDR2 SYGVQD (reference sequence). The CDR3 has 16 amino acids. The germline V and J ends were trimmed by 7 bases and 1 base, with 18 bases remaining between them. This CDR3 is CASTRIGMSGTDTQYF. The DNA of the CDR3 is TGCGCCAGCACCCGAATCGGGATGAGCGGCACAGATACGCAGTATTTT.

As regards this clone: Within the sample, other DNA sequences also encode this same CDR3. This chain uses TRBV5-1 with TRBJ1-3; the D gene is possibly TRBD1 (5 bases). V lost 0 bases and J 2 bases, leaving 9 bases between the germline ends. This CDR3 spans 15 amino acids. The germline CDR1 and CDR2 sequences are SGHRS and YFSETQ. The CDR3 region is CASSLVAGTGNTIYF. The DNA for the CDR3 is TGCGCCAGCAGCTTGGTGGCAGGGACTGGAAACACCATATATTTT.

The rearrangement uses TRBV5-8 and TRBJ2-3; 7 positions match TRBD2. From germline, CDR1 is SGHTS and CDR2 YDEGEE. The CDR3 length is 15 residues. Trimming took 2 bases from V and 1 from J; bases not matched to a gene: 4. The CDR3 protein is CASSFAGDRTDTQYF. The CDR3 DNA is TGTGCCAGCAGCTTCGCGGGAGACCGCACAGATACGCAGTATTTT.

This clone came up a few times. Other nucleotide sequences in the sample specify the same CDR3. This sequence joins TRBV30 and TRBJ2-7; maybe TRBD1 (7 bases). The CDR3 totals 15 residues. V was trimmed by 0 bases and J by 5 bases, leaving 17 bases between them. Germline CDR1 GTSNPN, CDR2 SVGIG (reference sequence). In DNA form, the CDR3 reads TGTGCCTGGAGTGTACGGGCAGGGGGGCGTAACGAGCAGTACTTC. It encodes CAWSVRAGGRNEQYF.

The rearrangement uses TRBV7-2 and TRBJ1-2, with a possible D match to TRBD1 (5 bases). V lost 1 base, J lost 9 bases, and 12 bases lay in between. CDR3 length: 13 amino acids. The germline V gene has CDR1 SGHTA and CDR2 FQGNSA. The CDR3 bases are TGTGCCAGCAGCTTAGAACAGGAAAGTAGCTACACCTTC. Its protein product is CASSLEQESSYTF.

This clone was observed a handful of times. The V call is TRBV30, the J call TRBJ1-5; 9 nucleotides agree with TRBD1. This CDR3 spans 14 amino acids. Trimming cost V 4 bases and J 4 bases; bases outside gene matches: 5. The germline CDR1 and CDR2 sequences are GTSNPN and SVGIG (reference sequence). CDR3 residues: CAWKTGTGNQPQHF. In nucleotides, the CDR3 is TGTGCCTGGAAAACCGGGACAGGGAATCAGCCCCAGCATTTT.

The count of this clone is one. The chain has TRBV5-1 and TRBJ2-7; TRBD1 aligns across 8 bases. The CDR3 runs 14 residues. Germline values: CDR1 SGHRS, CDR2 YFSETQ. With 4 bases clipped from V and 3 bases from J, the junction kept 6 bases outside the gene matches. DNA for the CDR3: TGCGCCAGCAGCCCTACCGACAGGGGCTACGAGCAGTACTTC. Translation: CASSPTDRGYEQYF.

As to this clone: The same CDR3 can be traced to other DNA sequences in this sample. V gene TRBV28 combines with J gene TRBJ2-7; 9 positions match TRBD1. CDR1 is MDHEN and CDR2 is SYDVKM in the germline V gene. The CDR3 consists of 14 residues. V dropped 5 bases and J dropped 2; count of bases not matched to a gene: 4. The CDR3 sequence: CASSRTGVTYEQYF. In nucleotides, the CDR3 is TGTGCCAGCAGTCGGACAGGGGTCACCTACGAGCAGTACTTC.

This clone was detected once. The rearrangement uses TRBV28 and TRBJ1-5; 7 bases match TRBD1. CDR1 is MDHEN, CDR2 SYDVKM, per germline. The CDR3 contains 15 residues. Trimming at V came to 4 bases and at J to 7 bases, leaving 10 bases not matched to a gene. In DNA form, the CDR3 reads TGTGCCAGCAGTTCCCCACAGGGGCGCGGACAGCCCCAGCATTTT. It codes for CASSSPQGRGQPQHF.

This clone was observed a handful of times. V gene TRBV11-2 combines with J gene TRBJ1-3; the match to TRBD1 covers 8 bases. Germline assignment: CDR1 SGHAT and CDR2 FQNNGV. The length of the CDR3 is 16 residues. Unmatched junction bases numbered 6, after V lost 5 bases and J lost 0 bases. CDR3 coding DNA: TGTGCCAGCAGCCCGGGACAGGCCGACTCTGGAAACACCATATATTTT. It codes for CASSPGQADSGNTIYF.

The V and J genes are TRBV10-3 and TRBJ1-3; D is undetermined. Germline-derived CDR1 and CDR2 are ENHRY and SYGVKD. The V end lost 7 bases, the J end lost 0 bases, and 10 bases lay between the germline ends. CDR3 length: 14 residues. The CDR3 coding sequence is TGTGCCATCACGGCAGGATCCTCTGGAAACACCATATATTTT. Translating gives CAITAGSSGNTIYF.

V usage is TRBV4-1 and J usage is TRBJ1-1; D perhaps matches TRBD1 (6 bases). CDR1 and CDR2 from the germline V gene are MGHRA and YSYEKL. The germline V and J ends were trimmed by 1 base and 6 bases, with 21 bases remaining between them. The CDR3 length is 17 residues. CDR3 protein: CASSQGRMGGAGAEAFF. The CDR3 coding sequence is TGCGCCAGCAGCCAAGGAAGGATGGGGGGGGCTGGCGCTGAAGCTTTCTTT.